This T cell receptor (beta chain) was documented in a study of blood T cell repertoires in COVID-19. At the level of the study: T cells, B-cell-depleted T cells, or PBMCs supplied cDNA or gDNA.

Per the study methods: For nucleated cells, counts were estimated from reference gene primer amplification. Profiled with immunoSEQ multiplex PCR; TCRdb holds only in-frame clones, not every one. Clonal size and the V and J genes are those of that table, whereas D and trimming came from the DNA. The data contain over 200,000 clones, approximately 91% of them singletons. This CDR3 has 19 amino acids. V was clipped by 2 bases and J by 0 bases, with 20 bases between them. CDR1 and CDR2 (germline): LNHDA, SQIVND (reference sequence). The material sequenced was peripheral blood. This chain links TRBV19 with TRBJ1-5; weak D call: TRBD1 (5 bases). This receptor was taken from a human donor in a cohort sampled during active COVID-19. The CDR3 reads CASSIPIWEGTHSNQPQHF. The DNA for the CDR3 is TGTGCCAGTAGTATACCCATATGGGAGGGGACCCATAGCAATCAGCCCCAGCATTTT. The full variable domain, completed using reference TRBV19 and TRBJ1-5, is DGGITQSPKYLFRKEGQNVTLSCEQNLNHDAMYWYRQDPGQGLRLIYYSQIVNDFQKGDIAEGYSVSREKKESFPLTVTSAQKNPTAFYLCASSIPIWEGTHSNQPQHFGDGTRLSIL.